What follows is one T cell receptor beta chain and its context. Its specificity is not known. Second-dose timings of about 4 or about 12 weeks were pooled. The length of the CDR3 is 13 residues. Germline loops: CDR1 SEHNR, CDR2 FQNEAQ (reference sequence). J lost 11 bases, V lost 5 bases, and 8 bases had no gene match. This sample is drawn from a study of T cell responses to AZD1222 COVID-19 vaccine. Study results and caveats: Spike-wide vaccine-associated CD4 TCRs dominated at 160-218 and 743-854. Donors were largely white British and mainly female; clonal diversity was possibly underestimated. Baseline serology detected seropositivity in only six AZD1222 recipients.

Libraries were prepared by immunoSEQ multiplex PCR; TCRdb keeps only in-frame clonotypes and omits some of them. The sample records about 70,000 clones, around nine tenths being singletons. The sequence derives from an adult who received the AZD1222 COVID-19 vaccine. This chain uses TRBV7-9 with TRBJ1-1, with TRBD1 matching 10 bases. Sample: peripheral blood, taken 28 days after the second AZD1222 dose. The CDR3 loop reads CASSLRQGAGAFF. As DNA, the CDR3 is TGTGCCAGCAGCCTTCGACAGGGGGCAGGGGCTTTCTTT.